The sample holds one count of the clone carrying this T cell receptor beta chain. The data originate from a study of OX40 agonist ivuxolimab in advanced cancers. Sequenced by immunoSEQ multiplex PCR; TCRdb stores in-frame clones only, minus some. In the table there are under 50,000 clones, around 92% of which are singletons. The CDR3 contains 11 residues. V was clipped by 5 bases and J by 4 bases, with 8 bases between them. From germline, CDR1 is SQVTM and CDR2 ANQGSEA. This TCR came from an adult with an advanced solid tumor such as melanoma, head and neck, liver or kidney cancer. Source: CD4+ or CD8+ T cells sorted from blood, taken in a trial of the OX40 agonist ivuxolimab. V is TRBV29-1 and J is TRBJ1-1; D gene uncertain. Written as DNA, the CDR3 is TGCAGCGTTCGACGGAGCACTGAAGCTTTCTTT. The encoded protein is CSVRRSTEAFF.